This entry lists 23 T cell receptor beta chains sequenced from one sample in a study of cytomegalovirus exposure and HLA in healthy donors. The primer mix had 60 Vbeta and 13 Jbeta primers. Profiling relied on immunoSEQ multiplex PCR, and the TCRdb table lists in-frame clones only, not all of them. Its clone listing holds 180,000 or so clones. Sequenced: PBMCs. The receptors originated from a woman between 18 and 30 years old in good health and CMV-seropositive.

This rearrangement joins TRBV7-9 to TRBJ2-1; the match to TRBD2 covers 8 bases. Germline V gene sequence: CDR1 SEHNR, CDR2 FQNEAQ (reference sequence). This CDR3 spans 17 amino acids. V gave up 1 base and J gave up 7 bases; unmatched junction bases: 12. The CDR3 nucleotides read TGTGCCAGCAGCTTAGAGGGGCCAGCGGGAGCTCTTAATGAGCAGTTCTTC. Translated, it gives CASSLEGPAGALNEQFF.

The V call is TRBV7-9, the J call TRBJ2-7; TRBD2 is a possible D gene (5 bases). The CDR3 covers 16 residues. The V and J ends lost 1 base and 6 bases respectively, with 19 bases between them. Germline CDR1 is SEHNR and CDR2 is FQNEAQ (reference sequence). The CDR3: CASSLVWTSGRGEQYF. In DNA form, the CDR3 reads TGTGCCAGCAGCTTAGTATGGACGAGCGGTCGGGGCGAGCAGTACTTC.

The genes are TRBV18 and TRBJ2-7; D is possibly TRBD2 (5 bases). The CDR3 extends over 13 amino acids. V was pared by 6 bases and J by 0 bases, with 9 bases between. Germline V gives CDR1 KGHSH, CDR2 LQKENI. The CDR3 protein is CASSNGVSYEQYF. The CDR3 bases are TGTGCCAGCTCGAACGGGGTCTCCTACGAGCAGTACTTC.

The V gene is TRBV5-4, the J gene TRBJ2-7; the match to TRBD2 covers 8 bases. Germline V gives CDR1 SGHNT, CDR2 YYREEE (reference sequence). V lost 3 bases to trimming and J lost 2 bases; unmatched junction nucleotides: 4. This CDR3 is built from 14 residues. CDR3 DNA: TGTGCCAGCAGCTCGCAGCGGGAGCCCTACGAGCAGTACTTC. The encoded protein is CASSSQREPYEQYF.

This sequence joins TRBV18 and TRBJ1-2, with D perhaps matching TRBD1 (5 bases). The CDR3 has 14 amino acids. Between the trimmed V and J ends, which lost 3 bases and 4 bases, there was a span of 12 bases. Per the germline V gene, CDR1 is KGHSH and CDR2 is LQKENI. CDR3 sequence: CASSPRQGGYGYTF. Here the CDR3 DNA reads TGTGCCAGCTCACCCCGGCAGGGAGGCTATGGCTACACCTTC.

This chain connects TRBV19 to TRBJ1-1; D is uncertain. Germline V lookup: CDR1 LNHDA, CDR2 SQIVND (reference sequence). CDR3 size: 12 residues. Trimming pared 7 bases from V and 0 bases from J, leaving 6 bases between. The CDR3 loop reads CASKAVNTEAFF. In DNA, the CDR3 is TGTGCCAGTAAGGCGGTGAACACTGAAGCTTTCTTT. The full variable domain, with the rest looked up from reference TRBV19 and TRBJ1-1, is DGGITQSPKYLFRKEGQNVTLSCEQNLNHDAMYWYRQDPGQGLRLIYYSQIVNDFQKGDIAEGYSVSREKKESFPLTVTSAQKNPTAFYLCASKAVNTEAFFGQGTRLTVV.

The chain carries TRBV2 and TRBJ1-1; 7 positions match TRBD1. Germline values: CDR1 SNHLY, CDR2 FYNNEI. Germline trimming cut 6 bases from V and 5 bases from J; bases unmatched to any gene: 9. The CDR3 length is 14 residues. The CDR3 DNA reads TGTGCCAGCAGGGAGGGCAGGGGGACGACTGAAGCTTTCTTT. Amino acid sequence: CASREGRGTTEAFF.

Points on this clone: Other DNA sequences of this sample code for an identical CDR3. The chain is built from TRBV9 and TRBJ1-3; D is unclear. Between the trimmed V and J ends, which lost 4 bases and 3 bases, there was a span of 8 bases. CDR3 length equals 13 residues. Germline lookup yields CDR1 SGDLS and CDR2 YYNGEE. The CDR3 loop is CASSRGDGNTIYF. The DNA for the CDR3 is TGTGCCAGCAGCCGCGGAGATGGAAACACCATATATTTT.

This chain links TRBV11-1 with TRBJ2-7, with D perhaps matching TRBD1 (6 bases). CDR1 and CDR2 (germline): SGHAT, FQDESV (reference sequence). V lost 8 bases, J lost 1 base, and 9 bases lay in between. The length of the CDR3 is 12 residues. The chain's CDR3 is CASGQRSYEQYF. The CDR3 coding sequence is TGTGCCAGCGGACAGCGATCCTACGAGCAGTACTTC.

V usage is TRBV28 and J usage is TRBJ2-5; D ambiguous. V was pared by 4 bases and J by 3 bases, with 6 bases between. This CDR3 has 12 amino acids. The germline CDR1 and CDR2 sequences are MDHEN and SYDVKM. This CDR3 is CASSSTEETQYF. In nucleotides, the CDR3 is TGTGCCAGCAGTTCTACAGAAGAGACCCAGTACTTC. Full variable domain (rest looked up from reference TRBV28 and TRBJ2-5): DVKVTQSSRYLVKRTGEKVFLECVQDMDHENMFWYRQDPGLGLRLIYFSYDVKMKEKGDIPEGYSVSREKKERFSLILESASTNQTSMYLCASSSTEETQYFGPGTRLLVL.

V gene TRBV9 combines with J gene TRBJ1-1, with D perhaps matching TRBD1 (6 bases). Trimming stripped 3 bases from V and 0 bases from J, with 18 bases between. CDR3 length equals 17 residues. CDR1 and CDR2 (germline): SGDLS, YYNGEE. The CDR3 loop is CASSGGGSRSVNTEAFF. CDR3 nucleotide sequence: TGTGCCAGCAGCGGAGGGGGATCGAGGTCGGTGAACACTGAAGCTTTCTTT.

The chain combines TRBV14 with TRBJ2-4; a weak D match, TRBD2 (5 bases). The CDR3 runs to 20 residues. CDR1 and CDR2 from the germline V gene are SGHDN and FVKESK. V was cut by 3 bases and J by 0 bases, with 24 bases left in between. The CDR3 spells CASSHLHLIREKVAKNIQYF. The CDR3 nucleotides are TGTGCCAGCAGCCATCTTCACCTTATCCGGGAAAAAGTAGCCAAAAACATTCAGTACTTC.

J is TRBJ1-5 and V is TRBV7-9; the D gene is possibly TRBD1 (5 bases). The CDR3 extends over 14 amino acids. Per germline, CDR1 SEHNR and CDR2 FQNEAQ (reference sequence). V lost 1 base, J lost 7 bases, and 11 bases lay in between. CDR3: CASSLVGGGQPQHF. The CDR3 DNA follows: TGTGCCAGCAGCTTAGTTGGGGGAGGCCAGCCCCAGCATTTT.

The rearrangement uses TRBV7-2 and TRBJ2-7; 11 positions match TRBD2. With 0 bases clipped from V and 1 base from J, the junction kept 2 bases outside the gene matches. The CDR3 runs 16 residues. The germline V gene has CDR1 SGHTA and CDR2 FQGNSA. CDR3 coding DNA: TGTGCCAGCAGCTTAGCGACTAGCGGGACTTCCTACGAGCAGTACTTC. It codes for CASSLATSGTSYEQYF.

This rearrangement joins TRBV7-9 to TRBJ2-7; D may be TRBD1 (6 bases). This CDR3 region has 15 residues. Trimming stripped 5 bases from V and 0 bases from J, with 14 bases between. Germline CDR1 and CDR2: SEHNR and FQNEAQ (reference sequence). The CDR3 region is CASSTYRENSYEQYF. The CDR3 DNA is TGTGCCAGCAGCACTTACAGGGAGAACTCCTACGAGCAGTACTTC.

CDR3 residues: CASSLRRTGTYSEAFF. CDR3 DNA sequence: TGTGCCAGCAGCTTACGGAGGACAGGGACTTATTCTGAAGCTTTCTTT. The chain uses TRBV7-8 and TRBJ1-1, with 8 bases lining up with TRBD1. The V segment lost 2 bases and the J segment 6 bases; nucleotides outside the gene matches: 11. CDR1 is SGHVS, CDR2 FQNEAQ, per germline. This CDR3 is built from 16 residues.

The chain couples TRBV30 to TRBJ2-1; a possible D gene is TRBD1 (5 bases). Germline V gene data show CDR1 as GTSNPN and CDR2 as SVGIG (reference sequence). The CDR3 is made up of 12 amino acids. V shed 3 bases and J shed 7 bases, with 10 bases lying between them. For the CDR3, the DNA is TGTGCCTGGAGCAGGGTCGGAAATGAGCAGTTCTTC. Translation gives CAWSRVGNEQFF.

The V call is TRBV19, the J call TRBJ2-7; 9 nucleotides match TRBD2. With V trimmed by 3 bases and J by 2 bases, 14 bases remained unmatched. Germline V gene lookup returns CDR1 LNHDA and CDR2 SQIVND (reference sequence). The CDR3 is made up of 18 amino acids. In DNA form, the CDR3 reads TGTGCCAGTAGTATGGGACTACTAGCGGGCGACACCACCTACGAGCAGTACTTC. Its protein product is CASSMGLLAGDTTYEQYF. Full variable domain (outside the CDR3, taken from reference TRBV19 and TRBJ2-7): DGGITQSPKYLFRKEGQNVTLSCEQNLNHDAMYWYRQDPGQGLRLIYYSQIVNDFQKGDIAEGYSVSREKKESFPLTVTSAQKNPTAFYLCASSMGLLAGDTTYEQYFGPGTRLTVT.

This chain uses TRBV5-8 with TRBJ2-1, with D perhaps matching TRBD2 (6 bases). The ends were cut back, 0 bases at V and 8 bases at J, with 12 bases in the middle. The CDR3 sequence is 14 residues long. The germline gives CDR1 SGHTS, CDR2 YDEGEE. CDR3 coding DNA: TGTGCCAGCAGCTTGGCCGGGAGTCGGGATGAGCAGTTCTTC. It yields the protein CASSLAGSRDEQFF.

In regard to this clone: Other DNA sequences within the sample encode an identical CDR3. The V gene is TRBV19, the J gene TRBJ2-1; tentative D call: TRBD2 (5 bases). The CDR3 contains 16 residues. Trimming shortened V by 3 bases and J by 0 bases, and 12 bases separated the two germline ends. The germline gives CDR1 LNHDA, CDR2 SQIVND (reference sequence). The CDR3 loop reads CASSISAGGSYNEQFF. In DNA form, the CDR3 reads TGTGCCAGTAGTATTTCCGCCGGAGGCTCCTACAATGAGCAGTTCTTC.

The V call is TRBV4-2, the J call TRBJ2-1; D is perhaps TRBD2 (6 bases). V lost 3 bases, J lost 10 bases, and 13 bases lay in between. There are 13 residues in the CDR3. CDR1 and CDR2 from the germline V gene are LGHNA and YNFKEQ. The CDR3 DNA reads TGTGCCAGCAGCCAGAAGGCGGGGAACGAGCAGTTCTTC. It encodes CASSQKAGNEQFF.

The chain carries TRBV2 and TRBJ2-5; D perhaps matches TRBD1 (5 bases). The J call may be in error: the DNA end matches TRBJ2-7 better. Germline lookup yields CDR1 SNHLY and CDR2 FYNNEI. This CDR3 contains 14 residues. CDR3 coding DNA: TGTGCCAGCAGTCGGATCAGGGATACCTACGAGCAGTACTTC. Protein product: CASSRIRDTYEQYF.

This chain joins TRBV4-1 and TRBJ1-1; 10 nucleotides align to TRBD1. V lost 4 bases, J lost 5 bases, and 10 bases stayed unmatched. The germline V gene encodes CDR1 MGHRA and CDR2 YSYEKL. This CDR3 contains 16 residues. The chain's CDR3 is CASSPKGTGASTEAFF. Here the CDR3 DNA reads TGCGCCAGCAGCCCAAAAGGGACAGGGGCTTCGACTGAAGCTTTCTTT.